The clone carrying this TCR beta chain has at least ten counts. Sample-barcoded 5' priming and a J-beta primer mix drove a second PCR of 7 to 11 cycles. TCRdb passed the 5' RACE reads through MiXCR, listing each CDR3 protein once. The table shows about 1.5 million distinct CDR3 sequences, with about 45% occurring only once. This sample was included in a study of blood T cells in healthy people across ages. The sequence derives from a woman aged 18 to 35 in good health. The sample consisted of blood.

In DNA, the CDR3 is TGTGCCACCAGCAGACTAATCAATGAGCAGTTCTTC. Amino acids: CATSRLINEQFF. The chain links TRBV15 to TRBJ2-1; D remains ambiguous. V shed 2 bases and J shed 6 bases, with 5 bases lying between them. CDR1 and CDR2 from the germline V gene are LNHNV and YYDKDF (reference sequence). The length of the CDR3 is 12 residues.